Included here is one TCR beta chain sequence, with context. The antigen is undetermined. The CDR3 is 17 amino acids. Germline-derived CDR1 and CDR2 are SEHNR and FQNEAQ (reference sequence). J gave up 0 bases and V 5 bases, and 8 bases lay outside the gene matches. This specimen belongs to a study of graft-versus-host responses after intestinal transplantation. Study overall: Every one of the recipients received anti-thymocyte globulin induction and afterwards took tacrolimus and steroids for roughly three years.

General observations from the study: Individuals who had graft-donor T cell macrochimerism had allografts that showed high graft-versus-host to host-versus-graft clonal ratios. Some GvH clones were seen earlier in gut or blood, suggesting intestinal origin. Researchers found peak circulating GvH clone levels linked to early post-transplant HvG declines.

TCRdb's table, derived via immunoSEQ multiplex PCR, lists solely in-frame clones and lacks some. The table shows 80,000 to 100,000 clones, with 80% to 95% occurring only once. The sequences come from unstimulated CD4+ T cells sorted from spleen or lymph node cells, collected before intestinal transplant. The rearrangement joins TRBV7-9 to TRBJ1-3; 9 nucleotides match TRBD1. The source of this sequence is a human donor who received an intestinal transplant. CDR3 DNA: TGTGCCAGCAGCGCGGACAGGGGTTTTAGCTCTGGAAACACCATATATTTT. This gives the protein CASSADRGFSSGNTIYF.